This passage covers 3 T cell receptor beta chains from one sample sequenced in a study of T-cell memory formation after mild COVID-19. TCRdb used MiXCR to reprocess the 5' RACE reads, holding one entry per CDR3 protein. The repertoire holds about 430,000 distinct CDR3 sequences, with roughly 18% as singletons. Sequences were obtained from PBMCs or a T cell subset sorted from them (not recorded which). The receptors stem from a man aged 18 to 35 who had mild COVID-19 (a few samples of this study predate the infection). Cell type and time point are not known.

CDR3 DNA: TGTGCCAGCAGTTACCTTCGGGACAGTCGCTATGGCTACACCTTC. It codes for CASSYLRDSRYGYTF. This chain links TRBV6-5 with TRBJ1-2; 7 positions agree with TRBD1. The germline V gene encodes CDR1 MNHEY and CDR2 SVGAGI. The junction had 7 bases not matched to a gene; V was cut back by 2 bases and J by 4 bases. The CDR3 is 15 amino acids.

This clonotype was detected a few times. The rearrangement uses TRBV7-8 and TRBJ2-3; tentative D call: TRBD2 (6 bases). The CDR3 is 16 residues long. The V end was cut by 4 bases, the J end by 4 bases, with 18 bases between. The germline V gene has CDR1 SGHVS and CDR2 FQNEAQ. For the CDR3, the DNA is TGTGCCAGCAGCTCGCAAAGGCTAGGGACTCCAGATACGCAGTATTTT. This encodes CASSSQRLGTPDTQYF.

There are a few counts of this clonotype. The chain is built from TRBV4-2 and TRBJ2-5; either TRBD1 or TRBD2 may fit D (5 bases each). Trimming took off 1 base at V and 4 bases at J, with 16 bases between the two ends. The CDR3 covers 16 residues. CDR1 and CDR2 (germline): LGHNA, YNFKEQ. The CDR3 sequence: CASSQGGATRAETQYF. The CDR3 DNA follows: TGTGCCAGCAGCCAAGGTGGGGCGACGAGGGCAGAGACCCAGTACTTC.